The clone carrying this TCR beta chain was detected a few times. The antigen remains unidentified. The use of a sample-barcoded 5' primer and a J-beta primer mix characterized a second PCR of about 6 to 11 cycles. TCRdb re-analysed the 5' RACE reads in MiXCR, keeping a single row per CDR3 protein. The table lists 1,300,000 or so distinct CDR3 sequences, approximately 63% of them singletons. The data were obtained in a study of blood T cells in healthy people across ages. Study-level findings and limits: Higher naive T cell percentage went strongly together with higher TCR beta diversity.

CDR3 length equals 15 residues. V was pared by 6 bases and J by 4 bases, with 7 bases of the junction left unmatched. This receptor was taken from a man between 18 and 35 years old in good health. Sequencing used blood. The rearrangement joins TRBV12-3 or TRBV12-4 to TRBJ2-1, with 9 bases aligning to TRBD1. Written as DNA, the CDR3 is TGTGCCAGCAGCCAGGGGGACAGGGTTTACAATGAGCAGTTCTTC. This encodes CASSQGDRVYNEQFF.